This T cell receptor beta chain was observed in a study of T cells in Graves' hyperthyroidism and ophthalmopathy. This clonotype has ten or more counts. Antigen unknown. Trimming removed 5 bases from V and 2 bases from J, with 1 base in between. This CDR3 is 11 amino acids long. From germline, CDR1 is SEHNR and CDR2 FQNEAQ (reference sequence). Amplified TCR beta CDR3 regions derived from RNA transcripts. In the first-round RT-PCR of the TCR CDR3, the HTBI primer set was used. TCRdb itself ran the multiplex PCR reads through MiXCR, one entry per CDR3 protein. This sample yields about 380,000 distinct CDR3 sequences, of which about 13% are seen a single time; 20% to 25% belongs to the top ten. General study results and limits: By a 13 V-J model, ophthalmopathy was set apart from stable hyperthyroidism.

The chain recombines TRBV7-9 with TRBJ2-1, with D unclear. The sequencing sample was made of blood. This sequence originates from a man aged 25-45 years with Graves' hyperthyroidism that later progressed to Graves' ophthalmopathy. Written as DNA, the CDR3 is TGTGCCAGCAGCGCCTACAATGAGCAGTTCTTC. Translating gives CASSAYNEQFF.